The 24 T cell receptor beta chains below come from one sample, sequenced in a study of control samples from healthy donors and cancer patients. The data were produced by immunoSEQ multiplex PCR, yet TCRdb's version contains in-frame clones alone and is incomplete. This table holds approximately 170,000 clones, 90% to 95% found once. Sequenced sample: blood. The receptor source for this set is a woman aged 25 to 45 in good health.

The chain recombines TRBV30 with TRBJ1-4, with TRBD1 as a possible D gene (6 bases). The V end was cut by 4 bases, the J end by 6 bases, with 18 bases between. Germline assignment: CDR1 GTSNPN and CDR2 SVGIG (reference sequence). The CDR3 is 15 amino acids. This CDR3 is CAWTPPGHLDEKLFF. DNA of the CDR3: TGTGCCTGGACCCCCCCGGGACACTTAGATGAAAAACTGTTTTTT. The full variable domain, completed using reference TRBV30 and TRBJ1-4, is SQTIHQWPATLVQPVGSPLSLECTVEGTSNPNLYWYRQAAGRGLQLLFYSVGIGQISSEVPQNLSASRPQDRQFILSSKKLLLSDSGFYLCAWTPPGHLDEKLFFGSGTQLSVL.

The CDR3 DNA sequence: TGTGCCAGCAGCTTAGTAAGGGGGCGTGAGCAGTTCTTC. Its translation is CASSLVRGREQFF. J is TRBJ2-1 and V is TRBV11-2, with 7 bases that match TRBD1. The trim removed 1 base at V and 9 bases at J, leaving 3 bases unmatched. The CDR3 loop spans 13 amino acids. Germline assignment: CDR1 SGHAT and CDR2 FQNNGV.

This chain joins TRBV10-3 and TRBJ2-7; D possibly uses TRBD1 or TRBD2 (5 bases each). CDR3 length: 13 amino acids. Germline V gene sequence: CDR1 ENHRY, CDR2 SYGVKD. Trimming took off 7 bases at V and 6 bases at J, with 16 bases between the two ends. CDR3: CAINQPGSGEQYF. The DNA for the CDR3 is TGTGCCATCAACCAACCAGGGAGCGGCGAGCAGTACTTC.

The V and J genes are TRBV28 and TRBJ1-5, with TRBD1 identical over 8 bases. The V gene end was trimmed by 4 bases and the J gene end by 2 bases; junction bases not matched to a gene: 1. CDR1 is MDHEN and CDR2 is SYDVKM in the germline V gene. The CDR3 has 14 amino acids. The CDR3 reads CASSSGGGNQPQHF. CDR3 nucleotide sequence: TGTGCCAGCAGTTCAGGGGGCGGCAATCAGCCCCAGCATTTT.

The rearrangement joins TRBV5-1 to TRBJ2-3; D may match TRBD1 or TRBD2 (5 bases each). V lost 0 bases to trimming and J lost 1 base, with 12 bases between them. Germline V gene lookup returns CDR1 SGHRS and CDR2 YFSETQ. The CDR3 contains 16 residues. The CDR3 DNA reads TGCGCCAGCAGCTTGGTTGGGGGTAGGGGCACAGATACGCAGTATTTT. As protein: CASSLVGGRGTDTQYF.

V and J are TRBV7-9 and TRBJ2-1; 9 positions agree with TRBD2. The CDR3 has 15 residues. Trimming at V came to 4 bases and at J to 5 bases, leaving 6 bases not matched to a gene. In germline, CDR1 is SEHNR, CDR2 FQNEAQ (reference sequence). The CDR3 coding sequence is TGTGCCAGCAGCTCCTTTAGCGGGAGCCACAATGAGCAGTTCTTC. This codes for CASSSFSGSHNEQFF.

V and J are TRBV7-9 and TRBJ2-7; D uncertain. V lost 0 bases, J lost 4 bases, and 10 bases lay in between. The CDR3 runs to 14 residues. Per germline, CDR1 SEHNR and CDR2 FQNEAQ (reference sequence). CDR3 bases: TGTGCCAGCAGCTTAGCTGCAGGCCGTTACGAGCAGTACTTC. Its protein product is CASSLAAGRYEQYF.

The rearrangement uses TRBV5-6 and TRBJ2-2; 12 nucleotides match TRBD2. The CDR3 is 16 residues long. V lost 4 bases and J lost 6; bases outside the gene matches: 7. CDR1 is SGHDT, CDR2 YYEEEE, per germline. The chain's CDR3 is CASSHRLAGVAGELFF. DNA for the CDR3: TGTGCCAGCAGCCACCGACTAGCGGGAGTCGCCGGGGAGCTGTTTTTT.

The chain couples TRBV7-2 to TRBJ2-1; TRBD1 might be the D (5 bases). From germline, CDR1 is SGHTA and CDR2 FQGNSA. The CDR3 consists of 15 residues. V lost 3 bases, J lost 0 bases, and 9 bases lay in between. The CDR3 DNA reads TGTGCCAGCAGCTTCCAGGGAAGCTCCTACAATGAGCAGTTCTTC. Protein: CASSFQGSSYNEQFF.

The chain joins TRBV5-1 to TRBJ2-3, with 14 bases identical to TRBD2. Germline assignment: CDR1 SGHRS and CDR2 YFSETQ. With 3 bases clipped from V and 5 bases from J, the junction kept 5 bases outside the gene matches. This CDR3 is 16 amino acids long. The CDR3 bases are TGCGCCAGCAGCTGGCAGACTAGCGGGAGGGGAGATACGCAGTATTTT. Encoded protein: CASSWQTSGRGDTQYF.

V usage is TRBV19 and J usage is TRBJ1-5, with 9 bases matching TRBD1. V lost 3 bases and J lost 6; bases outside the gene matches: 6. This CDR3 is 15 amino acids long. From germline, CDR1 is LNHDA and CDR2 SQIVND (reference sequence). CDR3 loop: CASSIRTGGGQPQHF. In DNA form, the CDR3 reads TGTGCCAGTAGTATCAGAACAGGGGGCGGTCAGCCCCAGCATTTT. The full variable domain, in which reference TRBV19 and TRBJ1-5 provide the parts outside the CDR3, is DGGITQSPKYLFRKEGQNVTLSCEQNLNHDAMYWYRQDPGQGLRLIYYSQIVNDFQKGDIAEGYSVSREKKESFPLTVTSAQKNPTAFYLCASSIRTGGGQPQHFGDGTRLSIL.

CDR3: CASSLGLALNTGELFF. The CDR3 DNA reads as TGTGCCAGCAGCTTGGGACTAGCGCTAAACACCGGGGAGCTGTTTTTT. The gene calls are TRBV5-6 and TRBJ2-2; 8 bases fit TRBD2. The CDR3 runs to 16 residues. Germline V gene sequence: CDR1 SGHDT, CDR2 YYEEEE. J was trimmed by 2 bases and V by 0 bases; bases with no gene match: 3. Using reference TRBV5-6 and TRBJ2-2 for the parts outside the CDR3, the full variable domain is DAGVTQSPTHLIKTRGQQVTLRCSPKSGHDTVSWYQQALGQGPQFIFQYYEEEERQRGNFPDRFSGHQFPNYSSELNVNALLLGDSALYLCASSLGLALNTGELFFGEGSRLTVL.

As regards this clone: The sample contains more than one DNA sequence encoding this CDR3. The genes are TRBV28 and TRBJ1-4, with D uncertain. Germline CDR1 is MDHEN and CDR2 is SYDVKM. CDR3 length: 11 amino acids. V lost 4 bases, J lost 5 bases, and 2 bases lay in between. This chain's CDR3 is CASSSNEKLFF. The CDR3 DNA reads TGTGCCAGCAGTTCAAATGAAAAACTGTTTTTT.

As concerns this clone: One junction end disagrees with the germline gene, perhaps due to a read error. Other DNA sequences from this sample encode an identical CDR3 as well. V is TRBV7-2 and J is TRBJ2-1, with a weak D call TRBD2 (6 bases). This CDR3 is 16 amino acids long. Germline loops: CDR1 SGHTA, CDR2 FQGNSA. CDR3 bases: TGTGCCAGCAGCACCAGAGGAGGGACCTCCTACAATGAGCAATTCTTC. Translated: CASSTRGGTSYNEQFF.

A word on this clone: Other DNA sequences in the same sample also yield this CDR3. The chain employs TRBV24-1 and TRBJ1-4; 11 positions agree with TRBD1. The CDR3 length is 15 residues. V shed 4 bases, J shed 7 bases, and the junction held 4 bases outside the gene matches. Germline V lookup: CDR1 KGHDR, CDR2 SFDVKD. The CDR3 DNA reads TGTGCCACCAGTGACCCCGGGACAGGGGGTGAAAAACTGTTTTTT. Residues: CATSDPGTGGEKLFF.

This chain connects TRBV5-1 to TRBJ2-3; 9 bases are a match to TRBD2. The trim removed 0 bases at V and 4 bases at J, leaving 3 bases unmatched. The CDR3 has 15 residues. Germline V gives CDR1 SGHRS, CDR2 YFSETQ. In DNA form, the CDR3 reads TGCGCCAGCAGCTTGGGGCTAGCGGGACCAGATACGCAGTATTTT. Translation: CASSLGLAGPDTQYF.

The rearrangement links TRBV30 to TRBJ1-2, with 7 bases aligning to TRBD1. CDR3 length: 13 amino acids. V gave up 1 base and J gave up 5 bases; unmatched junction bases: 4. CDR1 is GTSNPN and CDR2 is SVGIG in the germline V gene (reference sequence). In DNA, the CDR3 is TGTGCCTGGAGTGGACAGGGATGGTATGGCTACACCTTC. Amino acid sequence: CAWSGQGWYGYTF.

The CDR3 bases are TGTGCCAGCAGTTTAATGGGGGTGACTGAAGCTTTCTTT. This gives the protein CASSLMGVTEAFF. This chain connects TRBV12-3 or TRBV12-4 to TRBJ1-1, with D tentatively TRBD1 (5 bases). Trimming removed 2 bases at V and 5 bases at J, with 9 bases between. The CDR3 sequence is 13 residues long.

This chain uses TRBV6-2 or TRBV6-3 with TRBJ2-5, with 8 nucleotides matching TRBD2. CDR1 is MNHEY and CDR2 is SVGEGT in the germline V gene. V lost 2 bases to trimming and J lost 1 base; unmatched junction nucleotides: 0. CDR3 length: 14 amino acids. CDR3 nucleotides: TGTGCCAGCAGTTACACTAGCGGCCAAGAGACCCAGTACTTC. As protein: CASSYTSGQETQYF.

The V gene is TRBV10-1, the J gene TRBJ2-1; D not certain. CDR3 length: 12 amino acids. CDR1 and CDR2 (germline): WNHNN, SYGVQD (reference sequence). V was trimmed by 2 bases and J by 6 bases, leaving 5 bases between them. CDR3 loop: CASSEGSNEQFF. The CDR3 DNA is TGCGCCAGCAGTGAGGGCAGCAATGAGCAGTTCTTC.

This rearrangement joins TRBV7-2 to TRBJ1-2; TRBD1 matches 10 bases. Trimming took 5 bases from V and 8 from J; bases not matched to a gene: 8. CDR1 is SGHTA and CDR2 is FQGNSA in the germline V gene. CDR3 length: 14 amino acids. The CDR3 spells CASSRDRGWEGYTF. CDR3 sequence (DNA): TGTGCCAGCAGCAGGGACAGGGGCTGGGAAGGCTACACCTTC.

The rearrangement joins TRBV18 to TRBJ2-7; 8 positions agree with TRBD1. V was pared by 3 bases and J by 6 bases, with 1 base of the junction left unmatched. Germline CDR1 is KGHSH and CDR2 is LQKENI. CDR3 size: 12 residues. CDR3 sequence (DNA): TGTGCCAGCTCACCCGACAGGGGCGAGCAGTACTTC. Translation: CASSPDRGEQYF.

The chain couples TRBV2 to TRBJ2-1, with D tentatively TRBD1 or TRBD2 (5 bases each). Trimming left V 1 base short and J 4 bases short, with 11 bases between. The germline V gene has CDR1 SNHLY and CDR2 FYNNEI. CDR3 size: 15 residues. The chain's CDR3 is CASSEEGTRYNEQFF. The DNA for the CDR3 is TGTGCCAGCAGTGAAGAAGGGACGCGGTACAATGAGCAGTTCTTC.

The chain uses TRBV2 and TRBJ1-3; D is perhaps TRBD1 (5 bases). The V and J ends lost 6 bases and 1 base respectively, with 10 bases between them. Germline-derived CDR1 and CDR2 are SNHLY and FYNNEI. The CDR3 runs to 14 residues. The CDR3, as DNA: TGTGCCAGCAGGGACCCAGGGTCTGGAAACACCATATATTTT. Encoded protein: CASRDPGSGNTIYF.